This TCR beta chain is drawn from a study of shared clonotypes between healthy human individuals (TCRdb year 2020). With regard to the full study: Three men and a couple of women, aged 18 to 49 years, made up the cohort. Each donor's leukapheresis produced roughly between about 0.8 and 10 billion PBMCs. Per donor, three plates each were used for CD4 naive and CD4 memory, two for CD8 naive, and one for CD8 memory. To estimate repertoire size and how much clonotypes are shared between individuals, the study performed deep sequencing of blood TCR repertoires from a few healthy adults. To increase sequencing depth and limit assay-specific biases, different laboratories used diverse techniques to prepare libraries and sequence TCR repertoires.

V is shortened by 3 bases, J by 10 bases, and the region joining them spans 9 bases. According to the germline V gene, CDR1 reads MDHEN and CDR2 reads SYDVKM. The CDR3 holds 12 amino acids from the cysteine to the phenylalanine. Only the CDR3 portion is preserved as DNA: 36 bases, with reading frame beginning at the first base. Overall results and qualifications from the work: Compared with non-shared clonotypes, the clonotypes found in all four sorted-subset donors had higher generation probabilities. Based on pairwise subsampling, the degree of clonotype sharing among donors was expected to be affected by sequencing depth. Because the study included only a small number of donors, the genetic and exposure-history diversity represented was limited. When several donors were compared, the shared fraction of clonotypes was approximately 5% for naive CD4, over 3% for naive CD8, 2.3% for memory CD4, and 0.35% to 0.5% for memory CD8. Sampling was restricted to blood, and TCR repertoires in tissues likely differ from the TCR repertoires found in blood. Rarefaction of sorted-subset datasets indicated incomplete sequencing despite the large sequencing depth. Naive subsets generally had larger estimated clonotype richness than memory subsets.

This clone occurred once. Its antigen has not been determined. No much larger clone is present one base from it, and per-base qualities are unavailable. Healthy HIV-negative adults with no recently reported acute infections or vaccinations were included as donors. Every donor was a Caucasian adult residing in Nashville, Tennessee, USA. The CD8 memory samples were a combination of magnetically selected CD45RO+ cells and CCR7-negative CD45RA+ effector memory (TemRA) cells. Blood was obtained by leukapheresis, after which PBMCs were separated by Ficoll-Histopaque density gradient centrifugation and cryopreserved in liquid nitrogen vapor phase. Analytical flow cytometry was used to check the purity and quantity of every magnetically sorted T cell population. Each sorted fraction had its genomic DNA isolated and then quantified by UV absorbance on a Nanodrop 2000c. Using the deep immunoSEQ assay, TCR CDR3 regions were amplified from genomic DNA by multiplex PCR. Extracted genomic DNA from each cell subset was distributed evenly across all wells of several immunoSEQ 96-well plates, and each plate was treated as a replicate. Each replicate PCR for sorted subsets received around 200 ng genomic DNA, equal to about 30,000 T cell genomes. Purified libraries were quantified with a Qubit 3.0 fluorometer, sized on a Bioanalyzer 2100, and re-quantified with the KAPA Library Quantification kit. Every immunoSEQ 96-well plate was sequenced on a dedicated single-read 150-cycle Illumina NextSeq 550 flow cell. On the study's bioinformatics: Because only junctional sequences without quality scores were contained in the immunoSEQ output, filtering matching that applied to full-length reads could not be performed. Sequences were annotated with PyIR, a Python wrapper for IgBLAST v1.9, using IMGT germline references to assign V/J genes and CDR3. Any read was removed if the V/J assignment was weak (E-value above 1e-6), the CDR3 was missing, or the read contained stop codons, out-of-frame junctions, or ambiguous translated residues. V3J clonotypes were defined as sequences sharing an identical inferred V gene, J gene, and CDR3 amino acid sequence. Percentage overlap between repertoires was calculated by dividing the number of shared unique clonotypes by the size of the smaller repertoire. Richness of each repertoire was evaluated using RTK rarefaction, the Chao1 estimator, and Recon v2.1 estimates of unobserved clonotypes. For all TCRbeta clonotypes obtained by the gDNA method from a handful of donors, generation probabilities were computed with OLGA. Drawn from immuneACCESS, this table holds only the in-frame rearrangements with V and J called that TCRdb kept. Clones are partly lost; checked studies trace under half to an unresolved V gene and leave the rest unexplained. V and J calls and clone size are copied from that table; D and trimming were computed from the DNA. The sample table contains about 380,000 clones; only one count was recorded for 90% to 97% of them. The top ten constitute approximately 0.32% of the sample.

Sequenced input: memory CD8+ T cells sorted from blood. Reading the label with the study, this specimen's cell subset or site is: CD45RO+ cells pooled with CCR7-negative TemRA cells. The chain is encoded by TRBV28 joined to TRBJ1-4; TRBD1 is a weak D gene call, 5 bases matching. The clonotype originates from a man aged 25 to 40 in good health. The sequenced DNA: TGTGCCAGCAGTTTGGGGGATGCAAAACTGTTTTTT. This sequence encodes CASSLGDAKLFF.